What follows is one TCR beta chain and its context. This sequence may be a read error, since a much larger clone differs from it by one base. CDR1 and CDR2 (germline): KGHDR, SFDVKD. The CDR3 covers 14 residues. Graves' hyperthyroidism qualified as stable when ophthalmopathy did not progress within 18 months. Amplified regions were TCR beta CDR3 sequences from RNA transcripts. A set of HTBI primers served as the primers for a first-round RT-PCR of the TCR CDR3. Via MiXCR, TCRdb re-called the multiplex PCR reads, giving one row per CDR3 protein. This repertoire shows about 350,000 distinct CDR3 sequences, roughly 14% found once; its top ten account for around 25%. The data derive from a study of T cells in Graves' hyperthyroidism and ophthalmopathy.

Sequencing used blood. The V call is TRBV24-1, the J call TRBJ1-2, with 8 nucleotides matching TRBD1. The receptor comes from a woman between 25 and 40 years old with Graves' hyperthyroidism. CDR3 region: CAISDPGQVDGYTF. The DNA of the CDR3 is TGTGCCATCAGTGACCCGGGACAGGTGGATGGCTACACCTTC.